This note documents a single T cell receptor (beta chain) sequence. Clones were sequenced by immunoSEQ multiplex PCR, and TCRdb holds only the in-frame ones, with some missing. The sample contains under 500,000 clones, around 89% of which appear only once. This sample was taken from a study of blood T cell repertoires in COVID-19. This TCR came from a woman in her twenties or thirties with acute or convalescent COVID-19. Sequenced input: peripheral blood.

CDR3 nucleotide sequence: TGTGCCAGCAGCTTAACGAGATCGAACACTGAAGCTTTCTTT. Translating gives CASSLTRSNTEAFF. The rearrangement uses TRBV7-9 and TRBJ1-1; D call uncertain. This CDR3 has 14 residues. Germline values: CDR1 SEHNR, CDR2 FQNEAQ (reference sequence). Trimming took off 2 bases at V and 1 base at J, with 8 bases between the two ends. Filled out from reference TRBV7-9 and TRBJ1-1, the complete variable domain reads DTGVSQNPRHKITKRGQNVTFRCDPISEHNRLYWYRQTLGQGPEFLTYFQNEAQLEKSRLLSDRFSAERPKGSFSTLEIQRTEQGDSAMYLCASSLTRSNTEAFFGQGTRLTVV.